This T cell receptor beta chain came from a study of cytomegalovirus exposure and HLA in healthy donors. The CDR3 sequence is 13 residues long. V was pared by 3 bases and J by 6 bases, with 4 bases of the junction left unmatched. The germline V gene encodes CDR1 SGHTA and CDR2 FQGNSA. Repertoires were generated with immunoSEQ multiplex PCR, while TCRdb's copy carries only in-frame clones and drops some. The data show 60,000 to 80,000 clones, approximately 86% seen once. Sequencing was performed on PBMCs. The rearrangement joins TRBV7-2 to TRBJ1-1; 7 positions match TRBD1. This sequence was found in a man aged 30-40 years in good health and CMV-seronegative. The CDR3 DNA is TGTGCCAGCAGCTTTCTGGGACAGTCTGAAGCTTTCTTT. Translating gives CASSFLGQSEAFF.